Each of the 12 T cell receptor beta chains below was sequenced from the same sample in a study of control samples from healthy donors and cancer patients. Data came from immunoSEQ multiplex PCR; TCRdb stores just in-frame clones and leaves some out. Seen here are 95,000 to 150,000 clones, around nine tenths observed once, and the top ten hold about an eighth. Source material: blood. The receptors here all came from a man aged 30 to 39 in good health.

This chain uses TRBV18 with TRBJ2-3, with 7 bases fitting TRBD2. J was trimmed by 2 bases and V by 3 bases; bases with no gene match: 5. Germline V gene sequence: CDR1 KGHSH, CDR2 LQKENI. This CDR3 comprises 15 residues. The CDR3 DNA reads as TGTGCCAGCTCACCTTTCCTAGCGGACACAGATACGCAGTATTTT. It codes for CASSPFLADTDTQYF.

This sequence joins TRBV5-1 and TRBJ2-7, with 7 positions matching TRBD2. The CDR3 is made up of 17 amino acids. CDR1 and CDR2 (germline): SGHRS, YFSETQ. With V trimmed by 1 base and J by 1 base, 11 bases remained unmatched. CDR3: CASSLNHGGYQSYEQYF. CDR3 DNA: TGCGCCAGCAGCTTGAACCACGGGGGGTACCAATCCTACGAGCAGTACTTC.

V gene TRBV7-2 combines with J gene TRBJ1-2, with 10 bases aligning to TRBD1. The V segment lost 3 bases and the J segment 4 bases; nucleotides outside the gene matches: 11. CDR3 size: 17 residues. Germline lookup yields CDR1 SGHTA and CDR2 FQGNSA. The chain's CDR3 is CASSLGRQGAMGYGYTF. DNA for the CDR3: TGTGCCAGCAGCTTGGGGAGACAGGGGGCAATGGGCTATGGCTACACCTTC.

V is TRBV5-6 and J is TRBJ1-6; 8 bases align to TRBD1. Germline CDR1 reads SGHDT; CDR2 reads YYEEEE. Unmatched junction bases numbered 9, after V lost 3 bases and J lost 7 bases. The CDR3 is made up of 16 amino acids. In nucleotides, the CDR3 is TGTGCCAGCAGCTGGGGGACAGGCCTACAGAATTCACCCCTCCACTTT. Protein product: CASSWGTGLQNSPLHF.

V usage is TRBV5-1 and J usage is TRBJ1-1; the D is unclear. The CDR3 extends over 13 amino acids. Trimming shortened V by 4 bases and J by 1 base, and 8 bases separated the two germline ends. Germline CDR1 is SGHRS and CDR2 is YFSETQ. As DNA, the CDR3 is TGCGCCAGCAGCCCAAAGGGGAACACTGAAGCTTTCTTT. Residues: CASSPKGNTEAFF. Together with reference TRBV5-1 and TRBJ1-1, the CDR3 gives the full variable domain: KAGVTQTPRYLIKTRGQQVTLSCSPISGHRSVSWYQQTPGQGLQFLFEYFSETQRNKGNFPGRFSGRQFSNSRSEMNVSTLELGDSALYLCASSPKGNTEAFFGQGTRLTVV.

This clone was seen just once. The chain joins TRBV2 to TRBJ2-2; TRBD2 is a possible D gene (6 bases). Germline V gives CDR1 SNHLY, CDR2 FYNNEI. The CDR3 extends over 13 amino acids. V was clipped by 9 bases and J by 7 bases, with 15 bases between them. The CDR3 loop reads CASRPTRDGELFF. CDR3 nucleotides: TGTGCCAGTCGACCAACGCGGGACGGGGAGCTGTTTTTT.

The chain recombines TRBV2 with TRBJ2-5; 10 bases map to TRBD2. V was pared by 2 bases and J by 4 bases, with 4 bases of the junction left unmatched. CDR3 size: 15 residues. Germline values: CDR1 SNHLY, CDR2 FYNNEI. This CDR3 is CASSEQRGGRETQYF. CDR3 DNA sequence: TGTGCCAGCAGTGAACAGCGGGGGGGCAGAGAGACCCAGTACTTC.

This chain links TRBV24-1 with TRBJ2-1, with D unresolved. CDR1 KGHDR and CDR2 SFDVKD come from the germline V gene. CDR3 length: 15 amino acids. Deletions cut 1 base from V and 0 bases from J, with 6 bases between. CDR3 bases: TGTGCCACCAGTGATTTCACAGTCTCCTACAATGAGCAGTTCTTC. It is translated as CATSDFTVSYNEQFF.

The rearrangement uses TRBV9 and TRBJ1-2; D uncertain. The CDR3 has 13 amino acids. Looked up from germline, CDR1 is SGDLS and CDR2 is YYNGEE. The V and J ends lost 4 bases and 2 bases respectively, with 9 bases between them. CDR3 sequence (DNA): TGTGCCAGCAGCTCAGCAGCGAACTATGGCTACACCTTC. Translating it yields CASSSAANYGYTF.

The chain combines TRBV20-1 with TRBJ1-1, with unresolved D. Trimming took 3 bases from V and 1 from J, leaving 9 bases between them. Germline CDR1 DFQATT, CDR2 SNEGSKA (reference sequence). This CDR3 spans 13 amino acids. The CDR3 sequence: CSASEPSNTEAFF. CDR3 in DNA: TGCAGTGCTAGTGAACCCTCGAACACTGAAGCTTTCTTT.

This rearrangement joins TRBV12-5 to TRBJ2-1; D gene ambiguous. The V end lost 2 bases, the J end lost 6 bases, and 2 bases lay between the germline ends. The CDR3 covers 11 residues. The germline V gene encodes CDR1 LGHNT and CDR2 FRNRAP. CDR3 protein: CASGLSNEQFF. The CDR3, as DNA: TGTGCTAGTGGTTTGTCCAATGAGCAGTTCTTC.

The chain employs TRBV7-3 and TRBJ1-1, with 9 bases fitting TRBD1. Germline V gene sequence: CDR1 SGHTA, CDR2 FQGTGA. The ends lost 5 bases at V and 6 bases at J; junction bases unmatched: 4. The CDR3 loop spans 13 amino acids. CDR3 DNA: TGTGCCAGCAGCCGTACAGGGGGCTCTGAAGCTTTCTTT. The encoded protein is CASSRTGGSEAFF.